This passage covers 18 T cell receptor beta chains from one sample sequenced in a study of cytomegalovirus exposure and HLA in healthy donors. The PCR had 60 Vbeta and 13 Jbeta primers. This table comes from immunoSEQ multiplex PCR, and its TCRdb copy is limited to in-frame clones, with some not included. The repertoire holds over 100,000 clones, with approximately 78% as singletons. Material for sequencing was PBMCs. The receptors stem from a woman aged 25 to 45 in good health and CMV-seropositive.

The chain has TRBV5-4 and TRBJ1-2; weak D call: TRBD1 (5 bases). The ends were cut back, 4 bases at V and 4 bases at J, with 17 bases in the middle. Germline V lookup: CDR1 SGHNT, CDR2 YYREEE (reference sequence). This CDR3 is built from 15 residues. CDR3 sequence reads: CASSNPSGTAYGYTF. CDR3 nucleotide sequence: TGTGCCAGCAGCAACCCTAGCGGGACGGCCTATGGCTACACCTTC. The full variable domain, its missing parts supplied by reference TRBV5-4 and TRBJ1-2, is ETGVTQSPTHLIKTRGQQVTLRCSSQSGHNTVSWYQQALGQGPQFIFQYYREEENGRGNFPPRFSGLQFPNYSSELNVNALELDDSALYLCASSNPSGTAYGYTFGSGTRLTVV.

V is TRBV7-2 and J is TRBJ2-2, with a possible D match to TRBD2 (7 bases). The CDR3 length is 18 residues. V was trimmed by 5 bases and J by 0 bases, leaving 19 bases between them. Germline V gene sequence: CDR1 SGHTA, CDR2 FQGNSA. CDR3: CASSQTLAGAANTGELFF. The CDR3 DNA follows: TGTGCCAGCAGCCAAACTCTCGCGGGGGCCGCGAACACCGGGGAGCTGTTTTTT.

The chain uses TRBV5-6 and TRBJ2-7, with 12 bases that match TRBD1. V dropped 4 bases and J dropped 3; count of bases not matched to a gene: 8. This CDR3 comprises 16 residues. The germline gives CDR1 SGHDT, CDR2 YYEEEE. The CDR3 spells CASSNGGTGGIYEQYF. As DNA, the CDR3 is TGTGCCAGCAGCAATGGAGGGACAGGGGGCATCTACGAGCAGTACTTC.

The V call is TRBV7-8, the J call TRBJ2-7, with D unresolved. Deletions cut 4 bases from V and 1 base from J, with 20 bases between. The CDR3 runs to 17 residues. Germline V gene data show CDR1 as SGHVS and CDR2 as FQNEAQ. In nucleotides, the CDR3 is TGTGCCAGCAGCTCCCCCAGGAAAGAGATGCTGTCCTACGAGCAGTACTTC. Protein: CASSSPRKEMLSYEQYF.

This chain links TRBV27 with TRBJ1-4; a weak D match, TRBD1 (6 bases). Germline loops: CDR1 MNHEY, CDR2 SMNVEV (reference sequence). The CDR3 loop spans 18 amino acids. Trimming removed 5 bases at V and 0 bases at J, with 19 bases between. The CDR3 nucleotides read TGTGCCAGCAGTCCTCGGGGGGGGGCCGGAGCAACTAATGAAAAACTGTTTTTT. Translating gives CASSPRGGAGATNEKLFF.

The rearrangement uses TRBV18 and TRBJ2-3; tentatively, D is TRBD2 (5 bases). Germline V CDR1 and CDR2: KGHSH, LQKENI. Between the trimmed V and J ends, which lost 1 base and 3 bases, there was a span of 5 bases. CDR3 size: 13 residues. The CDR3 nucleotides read TGTGCCAGCTCACCACGGAGGACAGATACGCAGTATTTT. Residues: CASSPRRTDTQYF.

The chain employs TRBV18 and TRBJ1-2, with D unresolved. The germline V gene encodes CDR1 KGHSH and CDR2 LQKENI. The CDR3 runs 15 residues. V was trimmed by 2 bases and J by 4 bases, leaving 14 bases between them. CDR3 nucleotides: TGTGCCAGCTCACCAGAGGCACTGACTTCCTATGGCTACACCTTC. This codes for CASSPEALTSYGYTF. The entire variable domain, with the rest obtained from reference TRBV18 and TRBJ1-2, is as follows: NAGVMQNPRHLVRRRGQEARLRCSPMKGHSHVYWYRQLPEEGLKFMVYLQKENIIDESGMPKERFSAEFPKEGPSILRIQQVVRGDSAAYFCASSPEALTSYGYTFGSGTRLTVV.

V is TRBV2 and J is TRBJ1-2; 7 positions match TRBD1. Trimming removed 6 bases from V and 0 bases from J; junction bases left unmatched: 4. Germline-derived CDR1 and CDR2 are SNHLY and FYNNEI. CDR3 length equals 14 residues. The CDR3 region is CASRRDSSNYGYTF. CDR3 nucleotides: TGTGCCAGCAGGCGGGACAGTTCTAACTATGGCTACACCTTC.

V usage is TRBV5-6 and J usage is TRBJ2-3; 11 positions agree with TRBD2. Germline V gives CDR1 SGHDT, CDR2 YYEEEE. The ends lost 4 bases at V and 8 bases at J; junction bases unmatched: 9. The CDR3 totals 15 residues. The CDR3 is CASSRVVLAGGTQYF. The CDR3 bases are TGTGCCAGCAGCAGGGTTGTGCTAGCGGGAGGTACGCAGTATTTT.

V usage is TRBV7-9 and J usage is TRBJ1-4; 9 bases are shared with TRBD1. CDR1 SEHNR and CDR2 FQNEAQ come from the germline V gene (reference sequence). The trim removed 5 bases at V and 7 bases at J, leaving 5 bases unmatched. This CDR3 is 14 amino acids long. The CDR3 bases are TGTGCCAGCAGCCCGGGACAGGGTAGTGAAAAACTGTTTTTT. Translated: CASSPGQGSEKLFF.

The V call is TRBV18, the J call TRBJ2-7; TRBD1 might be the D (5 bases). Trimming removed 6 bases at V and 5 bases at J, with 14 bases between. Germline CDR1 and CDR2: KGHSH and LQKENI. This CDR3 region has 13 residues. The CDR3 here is CASSPGLSDEQYF. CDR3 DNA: TGTGCCAGCTCCCCAGGGTTAAGCGACGAGCAGTACTTC.

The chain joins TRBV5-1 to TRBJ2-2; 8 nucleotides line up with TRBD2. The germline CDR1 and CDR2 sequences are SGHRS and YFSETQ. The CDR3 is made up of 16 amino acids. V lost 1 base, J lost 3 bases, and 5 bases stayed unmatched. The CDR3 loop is CASSLRSGGDTGELFF. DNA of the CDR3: TGCGCCAGCAGCTTGAGATCCGGGGGGGACACCGGGGAGCTGTTTTTT.

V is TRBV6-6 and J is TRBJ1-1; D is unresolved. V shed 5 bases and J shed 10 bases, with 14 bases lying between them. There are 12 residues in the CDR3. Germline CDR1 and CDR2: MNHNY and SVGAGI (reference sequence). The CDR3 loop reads CASSPGFLGAFF. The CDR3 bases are TGTGCCAGCAGTCCAGGATTCCTGGGAGCTTTCTTT.

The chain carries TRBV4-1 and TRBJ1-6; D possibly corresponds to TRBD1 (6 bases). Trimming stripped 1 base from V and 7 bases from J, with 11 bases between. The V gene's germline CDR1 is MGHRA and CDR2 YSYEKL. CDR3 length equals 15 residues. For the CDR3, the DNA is TGCGCCAGCAGCCAAGTTGGGGGCAGGAATTCACCCCTCCACTTT. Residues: CASSQVGGRNSPLHF.

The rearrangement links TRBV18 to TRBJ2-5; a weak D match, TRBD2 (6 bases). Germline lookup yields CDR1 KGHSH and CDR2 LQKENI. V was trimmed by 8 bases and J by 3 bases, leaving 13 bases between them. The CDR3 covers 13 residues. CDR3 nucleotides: TGTGCCAGCGGCGGGACGGCCAAAGAGACCCAGTACTTC. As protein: CASGGTAKETQYF.

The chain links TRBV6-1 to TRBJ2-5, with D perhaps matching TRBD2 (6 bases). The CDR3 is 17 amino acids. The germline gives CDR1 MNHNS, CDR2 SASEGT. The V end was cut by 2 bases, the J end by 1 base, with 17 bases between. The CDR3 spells CASSEWRAGTSQETQYF. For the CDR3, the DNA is TGTGCCAGCAGTGAATGGCGGGCGGGGACCTCCCAAGAGACCCAGTACTTC.

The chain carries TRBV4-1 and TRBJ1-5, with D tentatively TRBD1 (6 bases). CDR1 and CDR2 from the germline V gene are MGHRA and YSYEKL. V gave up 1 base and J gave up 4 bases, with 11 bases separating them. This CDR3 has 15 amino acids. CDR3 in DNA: TGCGCCAGCAGCCAAGCCGGGACACCAAATCAGCCCCAGCATTTT. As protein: CASSQAGTPNQPQHF.

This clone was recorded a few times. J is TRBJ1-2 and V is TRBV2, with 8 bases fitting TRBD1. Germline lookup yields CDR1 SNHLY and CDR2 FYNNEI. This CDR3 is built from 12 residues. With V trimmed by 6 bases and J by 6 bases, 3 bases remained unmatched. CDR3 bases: TGTGCCAGCAGCGCGACAGGGGATGGCTACACCTTC. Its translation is CASSATGDGYTF. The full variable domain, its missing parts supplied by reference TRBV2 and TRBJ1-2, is EPEVTQTPSHQVTQMGQEVILRCVPISNHLYFYWYRQILGQKVEFLVSFYNNEISEKSEIFDDQFSVERPDGSNFTLKIRSTKLEDSAMYFCASSATGDGYTFGSGTRLTVV.